A selection of T cell receptor beta chains follows, all from one sample in a study of shared clonotypes between healthy human individuals. Sequencing used immunoSEQ multiplex PCR; TCRdb keeps in-frame clones, though not all of them. The table records 1,400,000 or so clones, approximately 98.5% of them present only once. The sample comprised naive CD4+ T cells sorted from blood. The receptors derive from a young man in good health. The CDR3 runs from the conserved cysteine through the conserved F or W. A D gene is named only where the DNA matches it firmly. Size is omitted from some rows. Given values are once, few, many or a class for expanded clones.

j_call: TRBJ2-3; v_call: TRBV10-3; clone_size: .; d_call: TRBD2; cdr3_aa: CATVSGRSTDTQYF; cdr3_nt: TGTGCCACCGTTAGCGGGAGAAGCACAGATACGCAGTATTTT
j_call: TRBJ2-3; v_call: TRBV5-1; clone_size: once; d_call: TRBD2; cdr3_aa: CASSPGTSGRLSVGDTQYF; cdr3_nt: TGCGCCAGCAGCCCCGGGACTAGCGGGAGGCTTTCCGTGGGGGATACGCAGTATTTT
j_call: TRBJ2-3; v_call: TRBV6-5; clone_size: .; d_call: .; cdr3_aa: CASSLQGASTDTQYF; cdr3_nt: TGTGCCAGCAGCCTACAGGGAGCTAGCACAGATACGCAGTATTTT
j_call: TRBJ2-5; v_call: TRBV7-2; clone_size: .; d_call: .; cdr3_aa: CASTWGSSLPETQYF; cdr3_nt: TGTGCCAGCACCTGGGGCAGCTCCCTTCCAGAGACCCAGTACTTC
j_call: TRBJ2-1; v_call: TRBV7-8; clone_size: .; d_call: TRBD1; cdr3_aa: CASSFPGQYNEQFF; cdr3_nt: TGTGCCAGCAGTTTCCCGGGACAGTACAATGAGCAGTTCTTC
j_call: TRBJ2-5; v_call: TRBV7-8; clone_size: .; d_call: TRBD1; cdr3_aa: CASSLVAGGVRETQYF; cdr3_nt: TGTGCCAGCAGCTTAGTTGCAGGGGGCGTAAGAGAGACCCAGTACTTC
j_call: TRBJ2-3; v_call: TRBV10-1; clone_size: .; d_call: .; cdr3_aa: CASSDPFIGDTQYF; cdr3_nt: TGCGCCAGCAGTGATCCCTTTATAGGAGATACGCAGTATTTT
j_call: TRBJ1-2; v_call: TRBV27; clone_size: .; d_call: .; cdr3_aa: CASRSLGQSDYGYTF; cdr3_nt: TGTGCCAGCAGATCGCTCGGACAGTCCGACTATGGCTACACCTTC
j_call: TRBJ2-7; v_call: TRBV11-2; clone_size: .; d_call: TRBD1; cdr3_aa: CASSLVPGQGHEQYF; cdr3_nt: TGTGCCAGCAGCTTAGTTCCCGGACAGGGCCACGAGCAGTACTTC
j_call: TRBJ2-7; v_call: TRBV29-1; clone_size: .; d_call: TRBD2; cdr3_aa: CSVSSGRTTYYEQYF; cdr3_nt: TGCAGCGTCTCTAGCGGGAGGACTACCTACTACGAGCAGTACTTC
j_call: TRBJ1-1; v_call: TRBV7-9; clone_size: .; d_call: .; cdr3_aa: CASTPLGPDTEAFF; cdr3_nt: TGTGCCAGCACCCCCCTTGGACCGGACACTGAAGCTTTCTTT
j_call: TRBJ2-5; v_call: TRBV2; clone_size: .; d_call: .; cdr3_aa: CASTGVETQYF; cdr3_nt: TGTGCCAGCACCGGGGTAGAGACCCAGTACTTC
j_call: TRBJ2-2; v_call: TRBV9; clone_size: .; d_call: TRBD1; cdr3_aa: CASSRQGANTGELFF; cdr3_nt: TGTGCCAGCAGCCGCCAGGGGGCGAACACCGGGGAGCTGTTTTTT
j_call: TRBJ2-1; v_call: TRBV5-1; clone_size: .; d_call: .; cdr3_aa: CASSLDAGRGYNEQFF; cdr3_nt: TGCGCCAGCAGCTTGGACGCTGGAAGGGGCTACAATGAGCAGTTCTTC
j_call: TRBJ1-5; v_call: TRBV5-1; clone_size: once; d_call: TRBD1; cdr3_aa: CASSLGQGENQPQHF; cdr3_nt: TGCGCCAGCAGCTTGGGACAGGGTGAAAATCAGCCCCAGCATTTT
j_call: TRBJ2-7; v_call: TRBV7-6; clone_size: .; d_call: TRBD2; cdr3_aa: CASSLAAGGPEPYEQYF; cdr3_nt: TGTGCCAGCAGCTTAGCAGCGGGGGGACCGGAACCGTACGAGCAGTACTTC
j_call: TRBJ2-7; v_call: TRBV7-2; clone_size: once; d_call: .; cdr3_aa: CASSRLGLYEQYF; cdr3_nt: TGTGCCAGCAGCCGATTGGGACTTTACGAGCAGTACTTC
j_call: TRBJ1-5; v_call: TRBV5-6; clone_size: .; d_call: .; cdr3_aa: CASSFGRNQPQHF; cdr3_nt: TGTGCCAGCAGCTTCGGTCGGAATCAGCCCCAGCATTTT
j_call: TRBJ1-1; v_call: TRBV7-3; clone_size: .; d_call: .; cdr3_aa: CASGSGLGTEAFF; cdr3_nt: TGTGCCAGCGGGTCGGGGCTAGGGACTGAAGCTTTCTTT
j_call: TRBJ2-3; v_call: TRBV18; clone_size: .; d_call: .; cdr3_aa: CASSPRPDDTQYF; cdr3_nt: TGTGCCAGCTCACCAAGACCGGATGATACGCAGTATTTT
j_call: TRBJ1-2; v_call: TRBV28; clone_size: .; d_call: .; cdr3_aa: CASSFMTYGYTF; cdr3_nt: TGTGCCAGCAGTTTCATGACCTATGGCTACACCTTC
j_call: TRBJ2-2; v_call: TRBV6-6; clone_size: once; d_call: TRBD2; cdr3_aa: CASRPTSEKNTGELFF; cdr3_nt: TGTGCCAGCAGACCTACTAGCGAGAAGAACACCGGGGAGCTGTTTTTT
j_call: TRBJ2-2; v_call: TRBV18; clone_size: .; d_call: .; cdr3_aa: CASSSTPPGELFF; cdr3_nt: TGTGCCAGCTCATCCACCCCCCCCGGGGAGCTGTTTTTT
j_call: TRBJ2-7; v_call: TRBV7-2; clone_size: .; d_call: .; cdr3_aa: CASSLVRQSQGSIEQYF; cdr3_nt: TGTGCCAGCAGCTTAGTGCGTCAGAGCCAGGGATCGATCGAGCAGTACTTC
j_call: TRBJ1-1; v_call: TRBV12-5; clone_size: once; d_call: .; cdr3_aa: CASGFGDSLEAFF; cdr3_nt: TGTGCTAGTGGTTTCGGGGATAGCCTGGAAGCTTTCTTT
j_call: TRBJ1-2; v_call: TRBV28; clone_size: .; d_call: TRBD1; cdr3_aa: CASSLTQGRYGYTF; cdr3_nt: TGTGCCAGCAGCCTTACACAGGGGCGCTATGGCTACACCTTC
j_call: TRBJ1-4; v_call: TRBV28; clone_size: .; d_call: .; cdr3_aa: CASWDSRRAEKLFF; cdr3_nt: TGTGCCAGCTGGGACTCACGCCGCGCTGAAAAACTGTTTTTT
j_call: TRBJ2-7; v_call: TRBV15; clone_size: .; d_call: TRBD2; cdr3_aa: CATSRPAGLGSYEQYF; cdr3_nt: TGTGCCACCAGCAGACCCGCGGGACTAGGTTCCTACGAGCAGTACTTC